This TCR beta chain was captured in a study of blood T cells in healthy people across ages. Overall study results and limits: Getting older went along with TCR beta diversity per million T cells dropping roughly linearly. It was not possible, with unsorted PBMCs, to conclusively compare naive and antigen-experienced cells.

The CDR3 contains 13 residues. The V end was cut by 6 bases, the J end by 1 base, with 8 bases between. There are many counts of this clonotype. Its antigen remains unknown. A sample-barcoded 5' primer and a J-beta primer mix were used in a second PCR of roughly 6 to 12 cycles. TCRdb reprocessed the 5' RACE reads with MiXCR, giving one entry per CDR3 protein. The table has more than 900,000 distinct CDR3 sequences, less than 25% seen once; the top ten hold around 0.75%. This sample also belongs to another study, concerning T cells of mothers and their children.

The clonotype originates from a girl aged 2-10 years in good health. Sequencing was performed on blood. This chain connects TRBV12-3 or TRBV12-4 to TRBJ2-3, with D unresolved. Here the CDR3 reads CASSFGGTDTQYF. Here the CDR3 DNA reads TGTGCCAGCAGCTTTGGTGGCACAGATACGCAGTATTTT.